This TCR beta chain was captured by sequencing in a study of monozygotic twins with cystic fibrosis. J lost 7 bases, V lost 4 bases, and 5 bases had no gene match. Germline V gene sequence: CDR1 SGHKS, CDR2 YYEKEE (reference sequence). CDR3 length: 12 amino acids. Using immunoSEQ multiplex PCR, the repertoire was profiled, and TCRdb retains in-frame clones only, with some absent. The sample lists about 14,000 clones; nearly 99% were seen once. This clone was found a few times. The clonotype comes from a girl aged 2 to 10 with cystic fibrosis. The chain has TRBV5-5 and TRBJ2-7; 7 bases are shared with TRBD1. Sequenced sample: blood. Here the CDR3 reads CASSLGTAEQYF. CDR3 DNA sequence: TGTGCCAGCAGCCTCGGGACAGCGGAGCAGTACTTC.